This note documents a single T cell receptor (beta chain) sequence. What it binds is unknown. Other DNA sequences of this sample code for an identical CDR3. Germline assignment: CDR1 DFQATT and CDR2 SNEGSKA (reference sequence). The CDR3 has 11 amino acids. Trimming pared 6 bases from V and 1 base from J, leaving 6 bases between. The whole isolated RNA underwent reverse transcription, so sequencing captured expressed TCRB transcripts. TCRdb keeps only in-frame clones here, not all; method: immunoSEQ multiplex PCR. Counted here are about 340,000 clones, about 13% occurring once; the ten biggest clones make up roughly 0.015%. CD4+ naive, central memory, regulatory and stem cell-like memory subsets were isolated by sorting on CD45RO/CCR7/CD25/CD127/CD95/CD27. This record belongs to a study of beta chain features in type 1 diabetes. In the study overall: Age and gender were similar between patients and healthy donors, as were cell yields. Broader study findings: Shorter TCRB CDR3s, moderately but significantly so, marked every one of the four CD4+ subsets in Type 1 diabetes patients.

The chain recombines TRBV20-1 with TRBJ1-1; no firm D call. This clonotype was obtained from a woman aged 18-35 years with type 1 diabetes. Material for sequencing was naive CD4+ T cells from blood. In DNA form, the CDR3 reads TGCAGTGCCGGTAGGAACACTGAAGCTTTCTTT. Protein sequence: CSAGRNTEAFF.